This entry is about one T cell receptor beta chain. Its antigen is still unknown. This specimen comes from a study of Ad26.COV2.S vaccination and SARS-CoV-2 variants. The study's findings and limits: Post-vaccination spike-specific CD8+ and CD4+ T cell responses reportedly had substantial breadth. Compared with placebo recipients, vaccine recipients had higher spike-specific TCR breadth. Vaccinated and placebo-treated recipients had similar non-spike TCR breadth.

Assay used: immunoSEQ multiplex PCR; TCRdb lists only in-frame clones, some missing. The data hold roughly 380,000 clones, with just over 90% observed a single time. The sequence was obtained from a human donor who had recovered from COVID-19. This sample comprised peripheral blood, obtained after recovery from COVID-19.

CDR3 in amino acids: CASRITRDTIYF. The CDR3 nucleotides read TGTGCCAGCAGAATAACGAGGGACACCATATATTTT. This chain uses TRBV12-3 or TRBV12-4 with TRBJ1-3; D remains unclear. This CDR3 comprises 12 residues. Trimming removed 6 bases at V and 8 bases at J, with 11 bases between.